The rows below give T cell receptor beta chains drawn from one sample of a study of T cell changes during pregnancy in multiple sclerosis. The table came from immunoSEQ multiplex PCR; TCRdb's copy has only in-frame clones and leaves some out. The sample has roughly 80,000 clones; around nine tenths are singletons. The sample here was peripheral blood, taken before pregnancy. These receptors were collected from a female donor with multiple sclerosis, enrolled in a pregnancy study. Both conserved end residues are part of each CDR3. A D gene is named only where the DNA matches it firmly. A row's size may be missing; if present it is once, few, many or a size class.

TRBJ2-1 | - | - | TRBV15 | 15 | CATSRDSVWGDEQFF | TGTGCCACCAGCAGAGATTCTGTATGGGGGGATGAGCAGTTCTTC
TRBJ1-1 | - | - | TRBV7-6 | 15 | CASSLASGLNTEAFF | TGTGCCAGCAGCTTAGCGTCGGGGTTGAACACTGAAGCTTTCTTT
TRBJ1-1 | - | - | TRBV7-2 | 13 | CASSLPGLAEAFF | TGTGCCAGCAGCTTACCAGGGCTCGCTGAAGCTTTCTTT
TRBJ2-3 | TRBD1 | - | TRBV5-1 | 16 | CASSPIPGQGEDTQYF | TGCGCCAGCAGCCCAATTCCGGGACAGGGGGAAGATACGCAGTATTTT
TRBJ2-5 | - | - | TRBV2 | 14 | CASSPLRGAETQYF | TGTGCCAGCAGCCCCCTCCGAGGAGCGGAGACCCAGTACTTC
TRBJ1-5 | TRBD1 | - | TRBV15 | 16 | CATSRGPGQANQPQHF | TGTGCCACCAGCAGAGGACCGGGACAGGCTAATCAGCCCCAGCATTTT
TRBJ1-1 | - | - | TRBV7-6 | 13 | CASSLFLNTEAFF | TGTGCCAGCAGCTTGTTTCTTAACACTGAAGCTTTCTTT
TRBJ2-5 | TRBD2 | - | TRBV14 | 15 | CASSQPQRGGETQYF | TGTGCCAGCAGCCAACCCCAGCGGGGGGGAGAGACCCAGTACTTC
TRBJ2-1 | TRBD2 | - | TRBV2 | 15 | CASSDGSGAHNEQFF | TGTGCCAGCAGTGATGGTAGCGGGGCGCACAATGAGCAGTTCTTC
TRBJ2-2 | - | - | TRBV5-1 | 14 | CASSLNERTGELFF | TGCGCCAGCAGCTTGAACGAGAGGACCGGGGAGCTGTTTTTT
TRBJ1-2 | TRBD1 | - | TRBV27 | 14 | CASSSGTGTNGYTF | TGTGCCAGCAGCTCCGGGACAGGGACAAATGGCTACACCTTC
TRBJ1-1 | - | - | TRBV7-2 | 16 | CASSSEGAEMNTEAFF | TGTGCCAGCAGCTCTGAGGGCGCAGAAATGAACACTGAAGCTTTCTTT
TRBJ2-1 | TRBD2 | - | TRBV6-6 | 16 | CASSQRTSGVKFPQFF | TGTGCCAGCAGCCAGAGGACTAGCGGGGTGAAGTTCCCGCAGTTCTTC
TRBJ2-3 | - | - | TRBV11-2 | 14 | CASSLSPEADTQYF | TGTGCCAGCAGCTTGAGCCCCGAAGCAGATACGCAGTATTTT
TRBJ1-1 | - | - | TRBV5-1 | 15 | CASSLSGVGNTEAFF | TGCGCCAGCAGCTTGTCGGGAGTAGGGAACACTGAAGCTTTCTTT
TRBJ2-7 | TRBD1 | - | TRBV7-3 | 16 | CASSKTGQLSSYEQYF | TGTGCCAGCAGCAAAACGGGACAGTTAAGCTCCTACGAGCAGTACTTC
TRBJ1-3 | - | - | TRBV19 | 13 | CASKRGPGNTIYF | TGTGCCAGTAAAAGGGGCCCTGGAAACACCATATATTTT
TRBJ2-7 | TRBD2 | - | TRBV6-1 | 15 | CASSVGLADYYEQYF | TGTGCCAGCAGTGTGGGACTAGCGGATTACTACGAGCAGTACTTC
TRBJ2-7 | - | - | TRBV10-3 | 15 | CAISAITGTTYEQYF | TGTGCCATCAGTGCCATTACCGGCACTACCTACGAGCAGTACTTC
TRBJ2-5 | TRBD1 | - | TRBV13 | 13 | CASSILTGETQYF | TGTGCCAGCAGCATACTGACAGGGGAGACCCAGTACTTC
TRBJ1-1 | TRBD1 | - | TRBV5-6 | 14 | CASSPRQGFTEAFF | TGTGCCAGCAGCCCGCGACAGGGATTCACTGAAGCTTTCTTT
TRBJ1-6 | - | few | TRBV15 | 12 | CATSPFNSPLHF | TGTGCCACCAGCCCCTTTAATTCACCCCTCCACTTT
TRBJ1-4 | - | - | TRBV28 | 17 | CASSLIAPILSGEKLFF | TGTGCCAGCAGTTTGATCGCGCCAATCCTCTCTGGTGAAAAACTGTTTTTT
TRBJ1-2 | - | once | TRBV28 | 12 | CASTEEHYGYTF | TGTGCCAGCACCGAGGAGCACTATGGCTACACCTTC
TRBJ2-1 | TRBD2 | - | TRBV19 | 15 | CASSISGAAYNEQFF | TGTGCCAGTAGTATCAGCGGGGCGGCCTACAATGAGCAGTTCTTC
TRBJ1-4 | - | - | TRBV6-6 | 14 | CASSPGGSLEKLFF | TGTGCCAGCAGCCCCGGGGGATCTCTAGAAAAACTGTTTTTT
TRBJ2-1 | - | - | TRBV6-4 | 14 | CASSLPRVYNEQFF | TGTGCCAGCAGCCTACCCCGGGTCTACAATGAGCAGTTCTTC
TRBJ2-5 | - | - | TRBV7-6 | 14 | CASSFTSSQETQYF | TGTGCCAGCAGCTTCACAAGTTCTCAAGAGACCCAGTACTTC
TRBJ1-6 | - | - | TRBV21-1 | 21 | CASSLKRWGGSRLADNSPLHF | TGTGCCAGCAGCCTAAAAAGGTGGGGAGGGTCCAGACTTGCCGATAATTCACCCCTCCACTTT
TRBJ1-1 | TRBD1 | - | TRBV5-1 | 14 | CASSVFSGGTEAFF | TGCGCCAGCAGCGTTTTCTCAGGGGGCACTGAAGCTTTCTTT
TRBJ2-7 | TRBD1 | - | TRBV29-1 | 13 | CSVGTGGSYEQYF | TGCAGCGTCGGCACAGGGGGCTCCTACGAGCAGTACTTC
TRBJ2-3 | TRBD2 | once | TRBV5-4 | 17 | CASSFRRSGGFTDTQYF | TGTGCCAGCAGCTTTAGGCGGAGCGGGGGGTTCACAGATACGCAGTATTTT
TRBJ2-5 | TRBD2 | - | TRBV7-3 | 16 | CASSKPSGGAGETQYF | TGTGCCAGCAGCAAACCTAGCGGGGGGGCCGGTGAGACCCAGTACTTC
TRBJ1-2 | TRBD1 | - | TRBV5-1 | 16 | CASSLRTGAFFYGYTF | TGCGCCAGCAGCTTGCGGACAGGGGCCTTCTTCTATGGCTACACCTTC
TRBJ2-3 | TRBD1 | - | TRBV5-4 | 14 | CASTPTGGTDTQYF | TGTGCCAGCACCCCCACAGGGGGCACAGATACGCAGTATTTT
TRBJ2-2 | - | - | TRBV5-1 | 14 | CASSLDLPAGELFF | TGCGCCAGCAGCTTGGACTTGCCCGCCGGGGAGCTGTTTTTT
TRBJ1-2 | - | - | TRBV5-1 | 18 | CASSPRTGHLKGNYGYTF | TGCGCCAGCTCCCCCCGTACGGGACACCTGAAGGGGAACTATGGCTACACCTTC
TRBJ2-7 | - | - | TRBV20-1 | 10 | CSASQYEQYF | TGCAGTGCTAGTCAGTACGAGCAGTACTTC
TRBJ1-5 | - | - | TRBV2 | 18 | CASSGTQGRANSNQPQHF | TGTGCCAGCAGCGGGACACAGGGTAGAGCTAATTCCAATCAGCCCCAGCATTTT
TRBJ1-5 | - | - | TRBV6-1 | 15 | CASREMLGGNQPQHF | TGTGCCAGCAGGGAGATGTTAGGGGGCAATCAGCCCCAGCATTTT
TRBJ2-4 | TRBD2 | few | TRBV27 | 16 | CASSLSSGTVKNIQYF | TGTGCCAGCAGTTTATCGAGCGGGACTGTCAAAAACATTCAGTACTTC
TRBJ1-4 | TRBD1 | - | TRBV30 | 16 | CAWQTGWLVGREKLFF | TGTGCCTGGCAGACAGGGTGGTTGGTCGGTCGAGAAAAACTGTTTTTT
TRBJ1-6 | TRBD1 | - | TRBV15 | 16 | CATSRTWTGNNSPLHF | TGTGCCACCAGCAGAACTTGGACAGGGAATAATTCACCCCTCCACTTT
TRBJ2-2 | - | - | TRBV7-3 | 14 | CASSFQTTTGELFF | TGTGCCAGCAGCTTTCAGACTACAACCGGGGAGCTGTTTTTT
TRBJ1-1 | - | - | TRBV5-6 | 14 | CASSLYEGWTEAFF | TGTGCCAGCAGCTTGTATGAGGGATGGACTGAAGCTTTCTTT
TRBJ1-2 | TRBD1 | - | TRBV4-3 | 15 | CASSYKSGTGGGYTF | TGCGCCAGCAGCTACAAATCCGGGACAGGGGGTGGCTACACCTTC
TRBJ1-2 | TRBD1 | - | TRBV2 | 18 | CASLHGVFGTAATDGYTF | TGTGCCAGCTTACACGGGGTGTTCGGGACAGCAGCCACCGATGGCTACACCTTC